Each of the 13 T cell receptor beta chains below was sequenced from the same sample in a study of T cell responses to AZD1222 COVID-19 vaccine. TCRdb's copy holds only in-frame clones and misses some; the assay was immunoSEQ multiplex PCR. The sample holds approximately 70,000 clones, around 86% seen once. The sample in question was peripheral blood, obtained on day 0 of AZD1222 vaccination. These receptors came from an adult in good health.

This sequence joins TRBV21-1 and TRBJ1-4. TRBV21-1 is a pseudogene locus. The CDR3 runs 18 residues. This chain's CDR3 is CASSNFVGPGGFGEKLFF. CDR3 nucleotide sequence: TGTGCCAGCAGCAATTTCGTGGGACCGGGGGGGTTTGGCGAAAAACTGTTTTTT.

V usage is TRBV11-3 and J usage is TRBJ2-7, with 7 nucleotides matching TRBD1. The CDR3 extends over 15 amino acids. The V gene end was trimmed by 4 bases and the J gene end by 2 bases; junction bases not matched to a gene: 8. CDR1 and CDR2 (germline): SGHNT, YENEEA. The chain's CDR3 is CASSWDDREAYEQYF. CDR3 sequence (DNA): TGTGCCAGCAGCTGGGACGACAGGGAAGCCTACGAGCAGTACTTC.

The genes are TRBV6-5 and TRBJ2-5; perhaps TRBD2 as D (7 bases). V was cut by 5 bases and J by 7 bases, with 11 bases left in between. The CDR3 runs to 12 residues. Germline assignment: CDR1 MNHEY and CDR2 SVGAGI. This CDR3 reads CASSPGGWTQYF. DNA of the CDR3: TGTGCCAGCAGTCCGGGGGGCTGGACCCAGTACTTC.

The chain is built from TRBV5-6 and TRBJ1-2; 7 positions match TRBD1. Trimming cost V 2 bases and J 4 bases; bases outside gene matches: 8. The CDR3 contains 15 residues. CDR1 and CDR2 (germline): SGHDT, YYEEEE. The chain's CDR3 is CASSFTRDSVYGYTF. The CDR3 DNA is TGTGCCAGCAGCTTTACGCGGGACAGCGTCTATGGCTACACCTTC.

The CDR3 loop is CASSLAEGRNTEAFF. The CDR3 DNA reads TGTGCCAGCAGCTTAGCTGAGGGGCGGAACACTGAAGCTTTCTTT. The chain joins TRBV7-2 to TRBJ1-1; TRBD1 is a possible D gene (5 bases). V lost 0 bases and J 1 base, leaving 9 bases between the germline ends. Germline CDR1 is SGHTA and CDR2 is FQGNSA. The CDR3 runs to 15 residues.

The chain recombines TRBV27 with TRBJ1-2, with 7 bases fitting TRBD1. The CDR3 totals 14 residues. With V trimmed by 5 bases and J by 2 bases, 5 bases remained unmatched. Germline loops: CDR1 MNHEY, CDR2 SMNVEV (reference sequence). CDR3 sequence reads: CASSPWTGNYGYTF. DNA for the CDR3: TGTGCCAGCAGTCCCTGGACAGGCAACTATGGCTACACCTTC.

The chain employs TRBV6-5 and TRBJ2-7; unclear D gene. The V gene's germline CDR1 is MNHEY and CDR2 SVGAGI. This CDR3 comprises 15 residues. The V end lost 2 bases, the J end lost 2 bases, and 13 bases lay between the germline ends. The CDR3 is CASSYGSSFTYEQYF. The CDR3 DNA is TGTGCCAGCAGTTACGGGTCGTCGTTCACCTACGAGCAGTACTTC.

CDR3 protein: CSVSAQGNEQFF. In nucleotides, the CDR3 is TGCAGCGTTAGCGCTCAGGGAAATGAGCAGTTCTTC. The chain combines TRBV29-1 with TRBJ2-1; D might be TRBD1 (5 bases). Germline values: CDR1 SQVTM, CDR2 ANQGSEA. The CDR3 sequence is 12 residues long. V lost 5 bases to trimming and J lost 7 bases, with 12 bases between them.

This chain connects TRBV11-3 to TRBJ2-3; D perhaps matches TRBD1 (5 bases). Looked up from germline, CDR1 is SGHNT and CDR2 is YENEEA. The CDR3 runs 14 residues. Deletions cut 4 bases from V and 4 bases from J, with 12 bases between. The DNA for the CDR3 is TGTGCCAGCAGCTCCGGCAGGGTTGCAGATACGCAGTATTTT. Translated, it gives CASSSGRVADTQYF.

The chain has TRBV5-4 and TRBJ2-5; TRBD2 is a possible D gene (6 bases). There are 13 residues in the CDR3. The germline gives CDR1 SGHNT, CDR2 YYREEE (reference sequence). Trimming took off 7 bases at V and 4 bases at J, with 14 bases between the two ends. The chain's CDR3 is CASRGWQGETQYF. The CDR3 DNA reads TGTGCCAGCCGGGGGTGGCAGGGAGAGACCCAGTACTTC.

The chain uses TRBV28 and TRBJ1-2, with D unclear. CDR3 length: 12 residues. Trimming shortened V by 7 bases and J by 8 bases, and 14 bases separated the two germline ends. Germline V gives CDR1 MDHEN, CDR2 SYDVKM. The CDR3 DNA is TGTGCCAGCAACTTGAGGAGTGAGGGCTACACCTTC. Amino acids: CASNLRSEGYTF.

This CDR3 reads CASSHPGTGGLDEKLFF. In DNA, the CDR3 is TGTGCCAGCAGCCACCCCGGGACAGGGGGCCTTGATGAAAAACTGTTTTTT. The gene calls are TRBV4-2 and TRBJ1-4, with 12 bases fitting TRBD1. V lost 3 bases to trimming and J lost 6 bases; unmatched junction nucleotides: 8. Germline loops: CDR1 LGHNA, CDR2 YNFKEQ. The CDR3 runs 17 residues.

V gene TRBV2 combines with J gene TRBJ1-1; no clear D. From germline, CDR1 is SNHLY and CDR2 FYNNEI. Trimming took off 6 bases at V and 1 base at J, with 15 bases between the two ends. The CDR3 covers 15 residues. The CDR3 sequence: CASRALGTQNTEAFF. Written as DNA, the CDR3 is TGTGCCAGCAGGGCCCTGGGCACGCAGAACACTGAAGCTTTCTTT. Complete variable domain (other parts from reference TRBV2 and TRBJ1-1): EPEVTQTPSHQVTQMGQEVILRCVPISNHLYFYWYRQILGQKVEFLVSFYNNEISEKSEIFDDQFSVERPDGSNFTLKIRSTKLEDSAMYFCASRALGTQNTEAFFGQGTRLTVV.